These 26 T cell receptor beta chains originate from one sample sequenced in a study of blood T cell repertoires in COVID-19. Method: immunoSEQ multiplex PCR; TCRdb's copy keeps in-frame clones and lacks some. The table has about 250,000 clones, around 83% seen once. Material for sequencing was peripheral blood. The receptors were gathered from a man older than 75 with acute or convalescent COVID-19.

The chain is built from TRBV29-1 and TRBJ2-3; TRBD2 matches 10 bases. CDR3 length: 16 amino acids. From germline, CDR1 is SQVTM and CDR2 ANQGSEA. With 2 bases clipped from V and 1 base from J, the junction kept 6 bases outside the gene matches. The CDR3 loop is CSVEPLAGARTDTQYF. CDR3 nucleotide sequence: TGCAGCGTTGAACCCCTAGCGGGGGCCCGCACAGATACGCAGTATTTT.

The chain uses TRBV10-3 and TRBJ2-2, with D possibly matching TRBD2 (5 bases). The CDR3 length is 16 residues. Trimming cost V 2 bases and J 6 bases, with 16 bases left between them. From germline, CDR1 is ENHRY and CDR2 SYGVKD. The CDR3 is CAISEVKGVGAGELFF. DNA for the CDR3: TGTGCCATCAGTGAGGTCAAGGGAGTGGGCGCCGGGGAGCTGTTTTTT.

V usage is TRBV5-1 and J usage is TRBJ2-7, with D possibly matching TRBD2 (6 bases). Trimming took off 3 bases at V and 4 bases at J, with 14 bases between the two ends. This CDR3 has 14 amino acids. From germline, CDR1 is SGHRS and CDR2 YFSETQ. The CDR3 spells CASSSWDGGYEQYF. The CDR3 nucleotides are TGCGCCAGCAGCTCCTGGGACGGGGGATACGAGCAGTACTTC.

This clone appeared once. The V gene is TRBV11-2, the J gene TRBJ1-2; 9 bases map to TRBD1. The CDR3 runs 14 residues. In germline, CDR1 is SGHAT, CDR2 FQNNGV. V shed 1 base and J 8 bases; nucleotides not matched to a gene: 5. CDR3 DNA: TGTGCCAGCAGCTTAGGGACAGGGGCTGTGGGCTACACCTTC. Amino acid sequence: CASSLGTGAVGYTF.

The chain couples TRBV19 to TRBJ2-2; perhaps TRBD1 as D (8 bases). The V end lost 4 bases, the J end lost 7 bases, and 19 bases lay between the germline ends. CDR3 length equals 16 residues. The germline gives CDR1 LNHDA, CDR2 SQIVND (reference sequence). The CDR3 region is CASSTPRTGRDGELFF. The CDR3 DNA follows: TGTGCCAGTAGTACTCCCCGGACAGGGAGGGACGGGGAGCTGTTTTTT.

This chain uses TRBV19 with TRBJ1-5, with 10 positions matching TRBD1. CDR1 and CDR2 from the germline V gene are LNHDA and SQIVND (reference sequence). Trimming cost V 9 bases and J 6 bases; bases outside gene matches: 5. CDR3 length equals 13 residues. CDR3 in amino acids: CASDRGRFQPQHF. The CDR3 DNA is TGTGCCAGCGACAGGGGGCGATTTCAGCCCCAGCATTTT.

The CDR3 DNA follows: TGCGCCAGCAGGCAGGGGTCGGAACGCAATGAGCAGTTCTTC. It codes for CASRQGSERNEQFF. This sequence joins TRBV23-1 and TRBJ2-1; TRBD1 is a possible D gene (6 bases). TRBV23-1 is sorted into the ORF group, with uncertain function. There are 14 residues in the CDR3. The germline V and J ends were trimmed by 6 bases and 6 bases, with 15 bases remaining between them.

The chain employs TRBV18 and TRBJ1-2; TRBD1 is a possible D gene (6 bases). Looked up from germline, CDR1 is KGHSH and CDR2 is LQKENI. Trimming left V 0 bases short and J 9 bases short, with 14 bases between. This CDR3 has 14 amino acids. CDR3 loop: CASSPPTGPESYTF. In DNA form, the CDR3 reads TGTGCCAGCTCACCACCGACAGGCCCGGAGAGCTACACCTTC.

This clone occurred a few times. V and J are TRBV2 and TRBJ1-4; no clear D. The CDR3 consists of 16 residues. Germline V gene data show CDR1 as SNHLY and CDR2 as FYNNEI. V was trimmed by 4 bases and J by 4 bases, leaving 16 bases between them. This CDR3 is CASSAVGAARNEKLFF. The CDR3 nucleotides are TGTGCCAGCAGTGCCGTTGGAGCTGCCCGTAATGAAAAACTGTTTTTT.

The chain uses TRBV28 and TRBJ1-2; 7 bases align to TRBD1. The CDR3 loop spans 14 amino acids. Germline V gene lookup returns CDR1 MDHEN and CDR2 SYDVKM. Losses at the gene ends were 5 bases for V and 6 bases for J; bases not matched to a gene: 9. CDR3 bases: TGTGCCAGCAGTCTTACTTTGACAGGGAATGGCTACACCTTC. Amino acid sequence: CASSLTLTGNGYTF.

The chain recombines TRBV28 with TRBJ1-6; TRBD1 aligns across 8 bases. With V trimmed by 6 bases and J by 9 bases, 19 bases remained unmatched. Germline-derived CDR1 and CDR2 are MDHEN and SYDVKM. The CDR3 contains 18 residues. The DNA for the CDR3 is TGTGCCAGCAGACCACCCCGGACAGGGCGCGTGGGAGGTTCACCCCTCCACTTT. This translates into CASRPPRTGRVGGSPLHF.

This clone was detected a few times. The rearrangement links TRBV10-3 to TRBJ2-5, with D unresolved. Trimming stripped 3 bases from V and 4 bases from J, with 3 bases between. The CDR3 runs to 11 residues. Germline loops: CDR1 ENHRY, CDR2 SYGVKD. The CDR3 DNA follows: TGTGCCATCAGTGACCTAGAGACCCAGTACTTC. Protein product: CAISDLETQYF.

This clone has only one observation. This chain links TRBV5-4 with TRBJ1-2; D uncertain. Trimming took off 0 bases at V and 4 bases at J, with 7 bases between the two ends. Germline CDR1 SGHNT, CDR2 YYREEE (reference sequence). This CDR3 is 13 amino acids long. The CDR3 spells CASSLAGSYGYTF. For the CDR3, the DNA is TGTGCCAGCAGCTTGGCGGGGAGCTATGGCTACACCTTC.

This clone was counted a few times. V gene TRBV4-1 combines with J gene TRBJ1-6; TRBD1 matches at 12 bases. CDR3 length: 19 residues. V trimming: 2 bases; J trimming: 2 bases; junction bases outside the gene matches: 7. Per germline, CDR1 MGHRA and CDR2 YSYEKL. CDR3 in DNA: TGCGCCAGCAGCCAAAGCATCGGGACAGGGGGCCCCTATAATTCACCCCTCCACTTT. Its protein product is CASSQSIGTGGPYNSPLHF.

The V call is TRBV14, the J call TRBJ2-5, with D hard to call. This CDR3 is 14 amino acids long. The germline V gene encodes CDR1 SGHDN and CDR2 FVKESK. Between the trimmed V and J ends, which lost 5 bases and 3 bases, there was a span of 13 bases. DNA for the CDR3: TGTGCCAGCAGCAATGGAGTCGTGAAAGAGACCCAGTACTTC. Amino acid sequence: CASSNGVVKETQYF.

This chain joins TRBV5-8 and TRBJ1-5; unclear D gene. Germline-derived CDR1 and CDR2 are SGHTS and YDEGEE. There are 15 residues in the CDR3. V was clipped by 4 bases and J by 5 bases, with 16 bases between them. CDR3: CASSPLSEGYQPQHF. The DNA of the CDR3 is TGTGCCAGCAGCCCCCTTTCGGAGGGCTATCAGCCCCAGCATTTT.

This clone occurred a few times. This chain joins TRBV28 and TRBJ2-3; D remains unclear. This CDR3 has 15 amino acids. The germline V and J ends were trimmed by 2 bases and 7 bases, with 16 bases remaining between them. Germline CDR1 MDHEN, CDR2 SYDVKM. The CDR3 sequence: CASSLMADRLYTQYF. CDR3 bases: TGTGCCAGCAGTTTAATGGCGGATAGATTATATACGCAGTATTTT.

A single count supports this clone. This sequence joins TRBV4-1 and TRBJ2-7, with no clear D. The CDR3 is 16 residues long. V lost 0 bases and J 2 bases, leaving 14 bases between the germline ends. Germline CDR1 MGHRA, CDR2 YSYEKL. CDR3 in DNA: TGCGCCAGCAGCCAAGACAATTCGATGTGGCCCTACGAGCAGTACTTC. Protein sequence: CASSQDNSMWPYEQYF.

This chain uses TRBV24-1 with TRBJ2-1; TRBD1 matches at 8 bases. Germline CDR1 is KGHDR and CDR2 is SFDVKD. The CDR3 is 14 amino acids. J was trimmed by 8 bases and V by 6 bases; bases with no gene match: 8. The CDR3 nucleotides are TGTGCCACCAGTATTCAGGGGGCGTCGGATGAGCAGTTCTTC. Translating gives CATSIQGASDEQFF.

The V gene is TRBV19, the J gene TRBJ2-1; 9 bases match TRBD1. The germline gives CDR1 LNHDA, CDR2 SQIVND (reference sequence). V was clipped by 5 bases and J by 5 bases; unmatched bases: 7. This CDR3 spans 15 amino acids. The CDR3 sequence: CASSSGTGNNNEQFF. CDR3 DNA sequence: TGTGCCAGTAGTTCCGGGACAGGGAATAACAATGAGCAGTTCTTC.

The rearrangement links TRBV12-3 or TRBV12-4 to TRBJ2-7, with a possible D match to TRBD2 (6 bases). V shed 5 bases and J shed 7 bases, with 15 bases lying between them. CDR3 length: 13 amino acids. CDR3 coding DNA: TGTGCCAGCAGTGAGGGACTCATAGGAGAGCAGTACTTC. This gives the protein CASSEGLIGEQYF.

This rearrangement joins TRBV11-3 to TRBJ2-1; D not certain. V was cut by 1 base and J by 9 bases, with 10 bases left in between. Germline values: CDR1 SGHNT, CDR2 YENEEA. The length of the CDR3 is 13 residues. CDR3 nucleotide sequence: TGTGCCAGCAGCTTAGCTAGAAGTACTGAGCAGTTCTTC. This encodes CASSLARSTEQFF. Together with reference TRBV11-3 and TRBJ2-1, the CDR3 gives the full variable domain: EAGVVQSPRYKIIEKKQPVAFWCNPISGHNTLYWYLQNLGQGPELLIRYENEEAVDDSQLPKDRFSAERLKGVDSTLKIQPAELGDSAVYLCASSLARSTEQFFGPGTRLTVL.

The rearrangement joins TRBV3-1 (or the pseudogene TRBV3-2) to TRBJ2-5, with 7 bases aligning to TRBD2. The CDR3 extends over 15 amino acids. Looked up from germline, CDR1 is LGHDT and CDR2 is YNNKEL (reference sequence). With V trimmed by 1 base and J by 3 bases, 5 bases remained unmatched. The CDR3 DNA is TGTGCCAGCAGCCAAGCGGAGCGGGGTAAAGAGACCCAGTACTTC. This encodes CASSQAERGKETQYF.

The J gene is TRBJ2-1, the V gene TRBV18; the D is unclear. Germline V gene sequence: CDR1 KGHSH, CDR2 LQKENI. Trimming removed 3 bases at V and 5 bases at J, with 11 bases between. The CDR3 length is 14 residues. The CDR3 bases are TGTGCCAGCTCACCCGCGTCGGGTAACAATGAGCAGTTCTTC. Amino acid sequence: CASSPASGNNEQFF.

The rearrangement links TRBV5-1 to TRBJ2-5; 8 bases match TRBD2. This CDR3 is 14 amino acids long. V was clipped by 1 base and J by 3 bases; unmatched bases: 2. Germline CDR1 and CDR2: SGHRS and YFSETQ. The DNA for the CDR3 is TGCGCCAGCAGCTTGATTAGCGGGGAAGAGACCCAGTACTTC. It codes for CASSLISGEETQYF.

The V call is TRBV6-5, the J call TRBJ2-2; 8 bases fit TRBD2. The CDR3 has 15 amino acids. V shed 6 bases and J 6 bases; nucleotides not matched to a gene: 9. Germline CDR1 reads MNHEY; CDR2 reads SVGAGI. This CDR3 is CASSREGGSSGELFF. The DNA of the CDR3 is TGTGCCAGCAGCCGGGAGGGGGGCTCCTCCGGGGAGCTGTTTTTT.